This T cell receptor (beta chain) appears in the sequencing data of a study of T cells of healthy individuals. MiXCR, run by TCRdb on the 5' RACE reads, gives a single entry per CDR3 protein. The table has over 40,000 distinct CDR3 sequences, approximately 4.9% seen once; the top ten hold about 8.9%. This clonotype was recorded at least ten times. The sequence was collected from a human donor in good health.

The CDR3 DNA is TGTGCCAGCAGCTCCGACAGGGAAAATGAGCAGTTCTTC. Protein sequence: CASSSDRENEQFF. The rearrangement uses TRBV7-9 and TRBJ2-1; TRBD1 matches 7 bases. Germline trimming cut 4 bases from V and 7 bases from J; bases unmatched to any gene: 4. Per germline, CDR1 SEHNR and CDR2 FQNEAQ (reference sequence). The CDR3 is made up of 13 amino acids.